Reported below is one TCR beta chain. The data were produced by immunoSEQ multiplex PCR, yet TCRdb's version contains in-frame clones alone and is incomplete. This table has 90,000 to 120,000 clones, approximately 92% appearing once. This record belongs to a study of T cell changes during pregnancy in multiple sclerosis. Germline values: CDR1 GTSNPN, CDR2 SVGIG (reference sequence). The CDR3 contains 17 residues. V was shortened by 2 bases and J by 0 bases, with 17 bases between the two germline ends. This clonotype was obtained from a female donor with multiple sclerosis, enrolled in a pregnancy study. This sample comprised peripheral blood, obtained in the second trimester of pregnancy. The chain recombines TRBV30 with TRBJ1-3; weak D call: TRBD1 (6 bases). CDR3 loop: CAWSLADRLISGNTIYF. The CDR3 DNA sequence: TGTGCCTGGAGTCTCGCGGACAGATTAATCTCTGGAAACACCATATATTTT.